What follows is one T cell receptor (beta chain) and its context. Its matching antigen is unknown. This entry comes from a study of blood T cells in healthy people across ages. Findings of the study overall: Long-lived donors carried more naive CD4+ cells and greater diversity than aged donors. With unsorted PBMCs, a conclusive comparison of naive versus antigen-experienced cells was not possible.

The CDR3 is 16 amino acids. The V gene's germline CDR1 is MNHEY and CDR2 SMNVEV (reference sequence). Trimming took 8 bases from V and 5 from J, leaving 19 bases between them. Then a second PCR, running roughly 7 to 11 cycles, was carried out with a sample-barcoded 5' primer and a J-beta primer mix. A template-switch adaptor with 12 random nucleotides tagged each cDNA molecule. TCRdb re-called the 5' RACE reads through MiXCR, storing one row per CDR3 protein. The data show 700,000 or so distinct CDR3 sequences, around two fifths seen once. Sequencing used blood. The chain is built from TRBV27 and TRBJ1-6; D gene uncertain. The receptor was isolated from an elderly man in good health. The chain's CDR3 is CASHLTQNPNNSPLHF. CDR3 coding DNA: TGTGCCAGCCATCTGACTCAAAACCCGAATAATTCACCCCTCCACTTT.